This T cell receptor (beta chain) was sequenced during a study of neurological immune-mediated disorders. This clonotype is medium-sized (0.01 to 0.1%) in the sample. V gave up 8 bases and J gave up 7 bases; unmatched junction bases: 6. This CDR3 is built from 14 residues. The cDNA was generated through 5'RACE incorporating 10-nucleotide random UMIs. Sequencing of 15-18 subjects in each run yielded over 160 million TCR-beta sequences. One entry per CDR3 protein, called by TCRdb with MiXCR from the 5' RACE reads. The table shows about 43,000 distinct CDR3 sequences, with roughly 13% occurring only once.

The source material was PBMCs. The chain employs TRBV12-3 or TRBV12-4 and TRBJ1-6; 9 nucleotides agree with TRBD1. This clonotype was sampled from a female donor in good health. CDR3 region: CASAEDRGNSPLHF. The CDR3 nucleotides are TGTGCCAGCGCGGAGGACAGGGGAAATTCACCCCTCCACTTT.